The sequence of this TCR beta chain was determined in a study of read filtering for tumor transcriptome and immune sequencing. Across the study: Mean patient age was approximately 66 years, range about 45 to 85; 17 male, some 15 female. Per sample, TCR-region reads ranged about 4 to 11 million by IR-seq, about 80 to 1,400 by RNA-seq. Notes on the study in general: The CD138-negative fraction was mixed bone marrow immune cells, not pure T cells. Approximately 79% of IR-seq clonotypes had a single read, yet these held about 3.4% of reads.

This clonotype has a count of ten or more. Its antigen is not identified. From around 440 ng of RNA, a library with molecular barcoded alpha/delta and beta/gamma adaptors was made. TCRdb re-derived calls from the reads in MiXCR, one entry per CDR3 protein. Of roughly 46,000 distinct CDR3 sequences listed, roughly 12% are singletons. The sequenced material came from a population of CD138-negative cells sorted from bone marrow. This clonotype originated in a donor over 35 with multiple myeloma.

CDR3: CASSNGKVNEQYF. For the CDR3, the DNA is TGTGCCAGCAGCAACGGAAAAGTAAACGAGCAGTACTTC. The chain couples TRBV28 to TRBJ2-7; D is unclear. Germline CDR1 MDHEN, CDR2 SYDVKM. The CDR3 length is 13 residues. Trimming left V 6 bases short and J 5 bases short, with 14 bases between.